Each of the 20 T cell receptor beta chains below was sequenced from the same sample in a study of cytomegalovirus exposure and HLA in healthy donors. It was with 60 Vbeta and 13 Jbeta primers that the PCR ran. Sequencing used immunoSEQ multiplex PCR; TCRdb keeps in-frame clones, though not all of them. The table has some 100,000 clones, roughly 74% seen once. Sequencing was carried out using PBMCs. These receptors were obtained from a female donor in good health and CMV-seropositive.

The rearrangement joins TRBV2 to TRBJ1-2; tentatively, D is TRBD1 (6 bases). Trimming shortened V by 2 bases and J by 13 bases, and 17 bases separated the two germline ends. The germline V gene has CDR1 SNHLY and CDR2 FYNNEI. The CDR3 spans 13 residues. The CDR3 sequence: CASSERGAGKGTF. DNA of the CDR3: TGTGCCAGCAGTGAACGGGGGGCGGGAAAGGGCACCTTC.

This chain's CDR3 is CASSPAGGGATDTQYF. CDR3 sequence (DNA): TGTGCCAGCAGCCCCGCAGGGGGAGGAGCCACAGATACGCAGTATTTT. The V call is TRBV7-6, the J call TRBJ2-3; TRBD1 might be the D (7 bases). Germline assignment: CDR1 SGHVS and CDR2 FNYEAQ. The V end lost 5 bases, the J end lost 2 bases, and 17 bases lay between the germline ends. There are 16 residues in the CDR3.

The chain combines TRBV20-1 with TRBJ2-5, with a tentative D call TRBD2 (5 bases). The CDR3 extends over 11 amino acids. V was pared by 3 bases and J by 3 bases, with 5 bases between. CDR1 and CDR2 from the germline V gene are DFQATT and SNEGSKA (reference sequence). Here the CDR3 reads CSASGEETQYF. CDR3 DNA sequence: TGCAGTGCTAGCGGGGAAGAGACCCAGTACTTC.

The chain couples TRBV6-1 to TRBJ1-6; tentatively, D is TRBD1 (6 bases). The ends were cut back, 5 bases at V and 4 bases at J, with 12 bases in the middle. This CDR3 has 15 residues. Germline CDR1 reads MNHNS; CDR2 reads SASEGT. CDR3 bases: TGTGCCAGCAGTATACAGGGCCGTTATAATTCACCCCTCCACTTT. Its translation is CASSIQGRYNSPLHF.

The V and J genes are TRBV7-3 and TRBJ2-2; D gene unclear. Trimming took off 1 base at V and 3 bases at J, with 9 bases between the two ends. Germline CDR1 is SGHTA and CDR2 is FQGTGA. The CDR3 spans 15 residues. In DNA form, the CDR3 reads TGTGCCAGCAGCTTAATCCGGCAGGACACCGGGGAGCTGTTTTTT. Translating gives CASSLIRQDTGELFF.

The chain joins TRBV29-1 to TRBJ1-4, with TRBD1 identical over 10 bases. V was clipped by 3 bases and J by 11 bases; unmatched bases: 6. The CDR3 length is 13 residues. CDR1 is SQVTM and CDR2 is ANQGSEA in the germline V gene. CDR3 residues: CSVEGQGRQKLFF. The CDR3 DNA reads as TGCAGCGTTGAGGGACAGGGGAGGCAGAAACTGTTTTTT.

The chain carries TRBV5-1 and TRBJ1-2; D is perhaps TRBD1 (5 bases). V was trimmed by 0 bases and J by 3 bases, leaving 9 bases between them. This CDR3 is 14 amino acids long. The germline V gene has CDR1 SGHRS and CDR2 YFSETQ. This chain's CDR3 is CASSLAGSDYGYTF. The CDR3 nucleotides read TGCGCCAGCAGCTTGGCAGGGTCCGACTATGGCTACACCTTC.

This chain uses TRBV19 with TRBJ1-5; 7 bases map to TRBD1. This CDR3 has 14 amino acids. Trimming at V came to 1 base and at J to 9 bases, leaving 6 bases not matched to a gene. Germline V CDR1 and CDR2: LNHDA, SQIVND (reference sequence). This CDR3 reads CASSIAPQGPPQHF. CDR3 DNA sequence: TGTGCCAGTAGTATAGCCCCACAGGGGCCGCCCCAGCATTTT.

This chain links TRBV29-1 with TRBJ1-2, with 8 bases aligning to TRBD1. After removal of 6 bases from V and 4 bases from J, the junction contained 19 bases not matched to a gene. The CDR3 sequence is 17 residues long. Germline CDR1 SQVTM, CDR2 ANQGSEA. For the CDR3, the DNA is TGCAGCGTAGGACAGGGTGCGGAGAAAGACGCCTCCTATGGCTACACCTTC. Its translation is CSVGQGAEKDASYGYTF.

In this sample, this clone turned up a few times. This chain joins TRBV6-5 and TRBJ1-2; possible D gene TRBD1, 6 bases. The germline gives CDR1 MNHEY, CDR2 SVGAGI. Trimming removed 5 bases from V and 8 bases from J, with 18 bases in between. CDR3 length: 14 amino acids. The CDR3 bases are TGTGCCAGCAGTCGATTGACAGGATCTATGGGCTACACCTTC. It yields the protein CASSRLTGSMGYTF.

The CDR3 coding sequence is TGTGCCATCATCTTGACAGGAAGGGTAGGGGCCACTGAAGCTTTCTTT. It translates to CAIILTGRVGATEAFF. This chain connects TRBV10-3 to TRBJ1-1, with D maybe TRBD1 (6 bases). This CDR3 region has 16 residues. Trimming cost V 7 bases and J 4 bases, with 22 bases left between them. The germline gives CDR1 ENHRY, CDR2 SYGVKD.

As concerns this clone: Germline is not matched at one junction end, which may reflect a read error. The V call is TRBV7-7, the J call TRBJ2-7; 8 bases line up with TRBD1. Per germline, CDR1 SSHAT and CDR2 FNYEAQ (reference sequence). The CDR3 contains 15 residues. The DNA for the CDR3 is TGTGCTAGCAGCTTGGCCAGGGGGCCCTCCTACGAGCAGTACTTC. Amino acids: CASSLARGPSYEQYF.

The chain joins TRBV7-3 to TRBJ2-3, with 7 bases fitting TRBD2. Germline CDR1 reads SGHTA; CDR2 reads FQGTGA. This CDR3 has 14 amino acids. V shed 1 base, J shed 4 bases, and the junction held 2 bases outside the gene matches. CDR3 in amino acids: CASSLNAGADTQYF. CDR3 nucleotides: TGTGCCAGCAGCTTAAACGCGGGGGCAGATACGCAGTATTTT.

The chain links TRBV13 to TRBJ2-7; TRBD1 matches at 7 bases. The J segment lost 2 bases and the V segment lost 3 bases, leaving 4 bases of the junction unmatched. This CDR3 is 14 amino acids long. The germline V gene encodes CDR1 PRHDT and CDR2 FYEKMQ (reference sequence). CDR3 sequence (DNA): TGTGCCAGCAGCTTGAGGACAGGAACCTACGAGCAGTACTTC. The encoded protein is CASSLRTGTYEQYF.

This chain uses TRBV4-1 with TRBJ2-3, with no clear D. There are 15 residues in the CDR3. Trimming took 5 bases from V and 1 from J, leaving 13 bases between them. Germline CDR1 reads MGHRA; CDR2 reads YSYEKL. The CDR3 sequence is CASSDPAVGTDTQYF. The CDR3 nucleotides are TGCGCCAGCAGCGACCCGGCGGTAGGCACAGATACGCAGTATTTT.

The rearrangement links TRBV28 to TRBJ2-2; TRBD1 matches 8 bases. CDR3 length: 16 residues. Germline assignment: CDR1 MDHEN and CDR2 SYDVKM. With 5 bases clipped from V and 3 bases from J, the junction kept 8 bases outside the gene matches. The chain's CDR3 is CASSPWTGKDTGELFF. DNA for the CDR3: TGTGCCAGCAGTCCCTGGACAGGGAAGGACACCGGGGAGCTGTTTTTT. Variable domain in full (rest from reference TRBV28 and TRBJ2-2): DVKVTQSSRYLVKRTGEKVFLECVQDMDHENMFWYRQDPGLGLRLIYFSYDVKMKEKGDIPEGYSVSREKKERFSLILESASTNQTSMYLCASSPWTGKDTGELFFGEGSRLTVL.

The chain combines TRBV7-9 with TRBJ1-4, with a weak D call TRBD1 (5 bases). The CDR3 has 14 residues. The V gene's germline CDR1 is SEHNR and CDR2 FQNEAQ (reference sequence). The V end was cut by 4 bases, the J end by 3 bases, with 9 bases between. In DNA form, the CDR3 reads TGTGCCAGCAGCTACAGGCAGCCTAATGAAAAACTGTTTTTT. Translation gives CASSYRQPNEKLFF.

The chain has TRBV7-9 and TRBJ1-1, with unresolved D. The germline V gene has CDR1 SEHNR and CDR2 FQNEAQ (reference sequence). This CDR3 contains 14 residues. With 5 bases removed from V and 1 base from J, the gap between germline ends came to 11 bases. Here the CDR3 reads CASSIDPRNTEAFF. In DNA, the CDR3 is TGTGCCAGCAGCATAGACCCGCGGAACACTGAAGCTTTCTTT.

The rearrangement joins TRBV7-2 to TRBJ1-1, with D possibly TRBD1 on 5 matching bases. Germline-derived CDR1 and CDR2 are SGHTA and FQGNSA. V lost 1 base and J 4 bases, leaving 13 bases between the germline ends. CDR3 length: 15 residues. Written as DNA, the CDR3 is TGTGCCAGCAGCTTAGATGCGGGCGGGGGCACTGAAGCTTTCTTT. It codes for CASSLDAGGGTEAFF.

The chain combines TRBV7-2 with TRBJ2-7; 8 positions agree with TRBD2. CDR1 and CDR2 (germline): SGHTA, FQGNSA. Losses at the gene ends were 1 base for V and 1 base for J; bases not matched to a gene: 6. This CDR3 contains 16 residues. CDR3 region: CASSLGLAGTSYEQYF. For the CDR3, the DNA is TGTGCCAGCAGCTTAGGGCTAGCGGGCACTTCCTACGAGCAGTACTTC.